Below are 27 T cell receptor beta chains sequenced from a single sample in a study of blood T cell repertoires in COVID-19. TCRdb keeps only in-frame clones here, not all; method: immunoSEQ multiplex PCR. The table lists approximately 130,000 clones, 84% of them singletons, with around 13% in the top ten. The specimen sequenced was peripheral blood. These receptors all stem from a human donor in a cohort sampled during active COVID-19.

This clone occurred once. The genes are TRBV5-1 and TRBJ1-1, with D tentatively TRBD1 (5 bases). This CDR3 is 14 amino acids long. With 4 bases removed from V and 1 base from J, the gap between germline ends came to 11 bases. Germline values: CDR1 SGHRS, CDR2 YFSETQ. The CDR3 DNA follows: TGCGCCAGCAGCCTGACAGCTACGAACACTGAAGCTTTCTTT. The encoded protein is CASSLTATNTEAFF. The full variable domain, its missing parts supplied by reference TRBV5-1 and TRBJ1-1, is KAGVTQTPRYLIKTRGQQVTLSCSPISGHRSVSWYQQTPGQGLQFLFEYFSETQRNKGNFPGRFSGRQFSNSRSEMNVSTLELGDSALYLCASSLTATNTEAFFGQGTRLTVV.

In the case of this clone: A junction end diverges from the germline sequence, so it may reflect a read error. This rearrangement joins TRBV7-7 to TRBJ1-2, with 11 bases fitting TRBD1. The CDR3 runs to 15 residues. Germline V gene sequence: CDR1 SSHAT, CDR2 FNYEAQ (reference sequence). The CDR3 is CASSPGQGALYGYTF. CDR3 coding DNA: TGTGCTAGCAGCCCCGGACAGGGGGCCCTCTATGGCTACACCTTC.

The genes are TRBV20-1 and TRBJ1-6; D gene ambiguous. Germline V lookup: CDR1 DFQATT, CDR2 SNEGSKA (reference sequence). Trimming stripped 3 bases from V and 10 bases from J, with 13 bases between. The CDR3 runs to 13 residues. The CDR3, as DNA: TGCAGTGCTAGTTTTAGGGAGGGATCACCCCTCCACTTT. Translated: CSASFREGSPLHF.

The rearrangement uses TRBV6-6 and TRBJ2-3; tentatively, D is TRBD1 (5 bases). Trimming stripped 7 bases from V and 2 bases from J, with 19 bases between. CDR3 length: 16 residues. The V gene's germline CDR1 is MNHNY and CDR2 SVGAGI (reference sequence). DNA for the CDR3: TGTGCCAGCACCGATCCCAGGGAAGTATCCACAGATACGCAGTATTTT. Protein: CASTDPREVSTDTQYF.

V usage is TRBV3-1 (or the pseudogene TRBV3-2) and J usage is TRBJ1-2; 7 positions match TRBD1. The CDR3 has 15 amino acids. Trimming at V came to 0 bases and at J to 7 bases, leaving 8 bases not matched to a gene. CDR1 and CDR2 from the germline V gene are LGHDT and YNNKEL (reference sequence). The CDR3 spells CASSQEPTGLSGYTF. The CDR3 DNA follows: TGTGCCAGCAGCCAAGAGCCGACAGGGTTAAGTGGCTACACCTTC.

V and J are TRBV27 and TRBJ2-5, with 11 bases that match TRBD2. The CDR3 contains 17 residues. Per the germline V gene, CDR1 is MNHEY and CDR2 is SMNVEV (reference sequence). J was trimmed by 5 bases and V by 4 bases; bases with no gene match: 12. As DNA, the CDR3 is TGTGCCAGCAGTTATAACGGCAAACTAGCGGGGGTTGAGACCCAGTACTTC. Amino acids: CASSYNGKLAGVETQYF.

The rearrangement joins TRBV5-1 to TRBJ2-2; TRBD1 agrees at 7 bases. The ends lost 2 bases at V and 2 bases at J; junction bases unmatched: 3. The CDR3 has 15 residues. The germline gives CDR1 SGHRS, CDR2 YFSETQ. CDR3 coding DNA: TGCGCCAGCAGCTTCGGGACAGCTAACACCGGGGAGCTGTTTTTT. Amino acid sequence: CASSFGTANTGELFF.

The V and J genes are TRBV2 and TRBJ2-7; 9 bases are a match to TRBD2. The CDR3 loop spans 15 amino acids. Germline lookup yields CDR1 SNHLY and CDR2 FYNNEI. V was pared by 3 bases and J by 4 bases, with 7 bases of the junction left unmatched. CDR3 nucleotides: TGTGCCAGCAGTGATTTTGGCGGGGGGGCATACGAGCAGTACTTC. As protein: CASSDFGGGAYEQYF.

The chain carries TRBV10-2 and TRBJ1-5; 8 positions match TRBD1. With V trimmed by 2 bases and J by 2 bases, 14 bases remained unmatched. Germline CDR1 is WSHSY and CDR2 is SAAADI. This CDR3 contains 19 residues. CDR3 loop: CASSEAPPGQAWGNQPQHF. The DNA for the CDR3 is TGCGCCAGCAGTGAGGCGCCCCCGGGACAGGCTTGGGGCAATCAGCCCCAGCATTTT.

A word on this clone: This sample also contains other DNA sequences that code for the same CDR3. The CDR3 nucleotides read TGCAGCGTAGGACAGGGCGATGGCTACACCTTC. Translation: CSVGQGDGYTF. The chain uses TRBV29-1 and TRBJ1-2; 8 bases map to TRBD1. This CDR3 is built from 11 residues. CDR1 is SQVTM, CDR2 ANQGSEA, per germline. Germline trimming cut 6 bases from V and 6 bases from J; bases unmatched to any gene: 3.

The V and J genes are TRBV7-7 and TRBJ2-5, with D possibly being TRBD2 (6 bases). Germline V lookup: CDR1 SSHAT, CDR2 FNYEAQ (reference sequence). The CDR3 is 16 amino acids. V was clipped by 2 bases and J by 5 bases, with 18 bases between them. The chain's CDR3 is CASSLSPSGVGETQYF. Here the CDR3 DNA reads TGTGCCAGCAGCTTATCGCCCTCGGGGGTTGGGGAGACCCAGTACTTC.

The chain uses TRBV4-1 and TRBJ2-3; no clear D. Per germline, CDR1 MGHRA and CDR2 YSYEKL. Trimming removed 3 bases from V and 9 bases from J, with 25 bases in between. This CDR3 is built from 17 residues. In nucleotides, the CDR3 is TGCGCCAGCAGCCACGATCCTAGGAAAGGATTAGAGAAGACGCAGTATTTT. Its translation is CASSHDPRKGLEKTQYF.

The chain employs TRBV20-1 and TRBJ2-5; D is unclear. The CDR3 is 10 amino acids. With 7 bases removed from V and 3 bases from J, the gap between germline ends came to 6 bases. Germline CDR1 and CDR2: DFQATT and SNEGSKA (reference sequence). CDR3 DNA sequence: TGCAGTGGGCTAGAAGAGACCCAGTACTTC. Translating gives CSGLEETQYF.

V and J are TRBV19 and TRBJ2-7, with a tentative D call TRBD2 (6 bases). Germline V gives CDR1 LNHDA, CDR2 SQIVND (reference sequence). V lost 2 bases to trimming and J lost 7 bases, with 9 bases between them. This CDR3 comprises 12 residues. Here the CDR3 reads CASSINGGEQYF. The DNA for the CDR3 is TGTGCCAGTAGTATAAACGGGGGAGAGCAGTACTTC.

This clone has ten or more counts. This chain connects TRBV4-1 to TRBJ2-7; D might be TRBD1 (6 bases). Germline CDR1 MGHRA, CDR2 YSYEKL. This CDR3 contains 15 residues. The V gene lost 1 base and the J gene lost 3 bases, with 13 bases spanning the gap. As DNA, the CDR3 is TGCGCCAGCAGCCAAGCCTGGAGCAGGGGCTACGAGCAGTACTTC. Its translation: CASSQAWSRGYEQYF.

J is TRBJ2-5 and V is TRBV29-1; 10 bases line up with TRBD2. Germline assignment: CDR1 SQVTM and CDR2 ANQGSEA. V shed 6 bases, J shed 1 base, and the junction held 5 bases outside the gene matches. The CDR3 spans 14 residues. DNA of the CDR3: TGCAGCGTCCTAGCGGGGGCACTCCAAGAGACCCAGTACTTC. Its translation is CSVLAGALQETQYF.

The V call is TRBV5-1, the J call TRBJ1-5; 11 nucleotides line up with TRBD1. Per germline, CDR1 SGHRS and CDR2 YFSETQ. J was trimmed by 8 bases and V by 7 bases; bases with no gene match: 14. CDR3 length equals 16 residues. CDR3 DNA sequence: TGCGCCAGCGATTATGGGACAGGGGGGACCCGGGAGCCCCAGCATTTT. This encodes CASDYGTGGTREPQHF.

The gene calls are TRBV19 and TRBJ1-5, with D hard to call. The CDR3 is 17 amino acids. The germline V gene encodes CDR1 LNHDA and CDR2 SQIVND (reference sequence). The V end was cut by 5 bases, the J end by 0 bases, with 17 bases between. Here the CDR3 reads CASSDLLAEYSNQPQHF. For the CDR3, the DNA is TGTGCCAGTAGTGACCTCCTGGCGGAGTATAGCAATCAGCCCCAGCATTTT.

CDR3 DNA: TGTGCTAGTGGTTTGGTCCTCAAGAGCGGGGGGAACTATCGCACAGATACGCAGTATTTT. Translated: CASGLVLKSGGNYRTDTQYF. This chain joins TRBV12-5 and TRBJ2-3; TRBD2 agrees at 9 bases. Germline lookup yields CDR1 LGHNT and CDR2 FRNRAP. The CDR3 runs to 20 residues. J lost 1 base, V lost 0 bases, and 14 bases had no gene match.

In this sample, this clone turned up a few times. This chain links TRBV2 with TRBJ1-5; 7 bases fit TRBD1. CDR3 length: 15 residues. V was pared by 7 bases and J by 0 bases, with 6 bases of the junction left unmatched. From germline, CDR1 is SNHLY and CDR2 FYNNEI. CDR3 sequence reads: CASTGQVISNQPQHF. The CDR3 DNA reads TGTGCCAGCACCGGACAGGTAATTAGCAATCAGCCCCAGCATTTT.

The chain recombines TRBV5-1 with TRBJ2-7, with D possibly matching TRBD1 (5 bases). CDR3 size: 13 residues. Germline V gene data show CDR1 as SGHRS and CDR2 as YFSETQ. Trimming left V 7 bases short and J 2 bases short, with 13 bases between. CDR3 sequence (DNA): TGCGCCAGCTCAGCAGGGCAGCCCTACGAGCAGTACTTC. The encoded protein is CASSAGQPYEQYF.

The chain joins TRBV3-1 (or the pseudogene TRBV3-2) to TRBJ2-1; 8 bases map to TRBD2. Germline V CDR1 and CDR2: LGHDT, YNNKEL (reference sequence). The CDR3 has 14 residues. After removal of 5 bases from V and 4 bases from J, the junction contained 4 bases not matched to a gene. This chain's CDR3 is CASSFGGGYNEQFF. The CDR3 DNA follows: TGTGCCAGCAGCTTCGGCGGGGGGTACAATGAGCAGTTCTTC.

For this clone: Its ends do not fully match the called genes, so a read error is possible. The chain joins TRBV7-7 to TRBJ2-3; TRBD2 matches 8 bases. The CDR3 contains 15 residues. Per the germline V gene, CDR1 is SSHAT and CDR2 is FNYEAQ (reference sequence). CDR3 in DNA: TGTGCTAGCAGCTTAGGGACTAGTCGCACAGATACGCAGTATTTT. Encoded protein: CASSLGTSRTDTQYF.

This clone appeared a few times. The chain has TRBV30 and TRBJ1-2; D gene unclear. This CDR3 region has 14 residues. V shed 0 bases and J shed 1 base, with 9 bases lying between them. CDR1 and CDR2 from the germline V gene are GTSNPN and SVGIG (reference sequence). The CDR3 sequence is CAWSVRFSNYGYTF. The DNA of the CDR3 is TGTGCCTGGAGTGTACGTTTCAGTAACTATGGCTACACCTTC.

This clone turned up a few times. This chain connects TRBV10-3 to TRBJ1-5; TRBD1 matches at 10 bases. Trimming removed 5 bases from V and 4 bases from J; junction bases left unmatched: 8. Germline-derived CDR1 and CDR2 are ENHRY and SYGVKD. The length of the CDR3 is 16 residues. CDR3 nucleotide sequence: TGTGCCATCAGTAGTCGACAGGGGGCGACTAATCAGCCCCAGCATTTT. Encoded protein: CAISSRQGATNQPQHF.

The rearrangement links TRBV4-1 to TRBJ1-4; D perhaps matches TRBD1 (6 bases). The CDR3 is 16 amino acids. Germline CDR1 reads MGHRA; CDR2 reads YSYEKL. Trimming removed 0 bases from V and 8 bases from J, with 16 bases in between. In nucleotides, the CDR3 is TGCGCCAGCAGCCAAGAAAAGGGGCAGGGGTGGGAAAAACTGTTTTTT. This translates into CASSQEKGQGWEKLFF.

The chain couples TRBV19 to TRBJ1-1; no reliable D call. This CDR3 contains 12 residues. Trimming shortened V by 10 bases and J by 8 bases, and 17 bases separated the two germline ends. CDR1 and CDR2 from the germline V gene are LNHDA and SQIVND (reference sequence). CDR3 loop: CATLAPASEAFF. The CDR3 region has the DNA TGTGCCACATTAGCCCCAGCCAGCGAAGCTTTCTTT.